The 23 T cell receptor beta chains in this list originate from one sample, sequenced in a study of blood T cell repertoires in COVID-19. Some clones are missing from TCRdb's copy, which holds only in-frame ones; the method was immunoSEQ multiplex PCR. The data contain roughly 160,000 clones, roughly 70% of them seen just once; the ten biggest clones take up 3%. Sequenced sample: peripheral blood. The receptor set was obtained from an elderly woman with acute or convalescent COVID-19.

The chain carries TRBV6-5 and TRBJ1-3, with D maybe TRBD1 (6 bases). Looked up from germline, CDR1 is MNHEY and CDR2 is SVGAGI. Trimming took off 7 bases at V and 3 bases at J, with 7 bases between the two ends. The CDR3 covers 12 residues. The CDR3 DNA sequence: TGTGCCAGCACAGGGGTTGGAAACACCATATATTTT. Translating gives CASTGVGNTIYF.

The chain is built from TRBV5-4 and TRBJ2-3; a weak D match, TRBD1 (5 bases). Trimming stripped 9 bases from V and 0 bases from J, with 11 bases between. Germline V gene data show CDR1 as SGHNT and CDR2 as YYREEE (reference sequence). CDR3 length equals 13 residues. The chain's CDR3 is CAKGDPSTDTQYF. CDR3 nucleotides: TGTGCCAAAGGGGATCCTAGCACAGATACGCAGTATTTT.

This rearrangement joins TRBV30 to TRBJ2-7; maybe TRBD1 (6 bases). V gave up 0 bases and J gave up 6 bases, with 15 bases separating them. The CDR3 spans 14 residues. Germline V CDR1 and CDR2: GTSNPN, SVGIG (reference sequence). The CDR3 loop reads CAWSVTGRSPEQYF. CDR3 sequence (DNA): TGTGCCTGGAGTGTCACAGGGCGTTCCCCCGAGCAGTACTTC.

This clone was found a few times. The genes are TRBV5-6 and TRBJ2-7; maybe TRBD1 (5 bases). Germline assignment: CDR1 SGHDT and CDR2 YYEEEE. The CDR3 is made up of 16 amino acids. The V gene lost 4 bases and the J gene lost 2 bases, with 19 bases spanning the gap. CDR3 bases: TGTGCCAGCAGCCACCTATCGGTAGCCAGGGCCTACGAGCAGTACTTC. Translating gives CASSHLSVARAYEQYF.

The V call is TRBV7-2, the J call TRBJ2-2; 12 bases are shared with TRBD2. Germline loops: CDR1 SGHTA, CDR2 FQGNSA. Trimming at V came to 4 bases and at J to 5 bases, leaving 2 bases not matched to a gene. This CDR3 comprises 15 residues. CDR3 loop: CASSSGTSGTGELFF. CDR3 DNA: TGTGCCAGCAGCTCCGGGACTAGCGGGACCGGGGAGCTGTTTTTT.

The CDR3 loop reads CSVEVVQGFMYTDTQYF. CDR3 in DNA: TGCAGCGTTGAAGTGGTGCAGGGTTTTATGTACACAGATACGCAGTATTTT. The V gene is TRBV29-1, the J gene TRBJ2-3, with TRBD1 as a possible D gene (5 bases). Trimming took 1 base from V and 2 from J, leaving 19 bases between them. Looked up from germline, CDR1 is SQVTM and CDR2 is ANQGSEA. This CDR3 is built from 17 residues.

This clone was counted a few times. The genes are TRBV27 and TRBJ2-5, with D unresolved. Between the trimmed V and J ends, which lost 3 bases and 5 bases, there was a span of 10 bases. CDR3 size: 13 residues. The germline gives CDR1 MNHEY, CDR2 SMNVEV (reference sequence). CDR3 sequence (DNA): TGTGCCAGCAGTTTTGGCTCATGGGAGACCCAGTACTTC. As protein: CASSFGSWETQYF.

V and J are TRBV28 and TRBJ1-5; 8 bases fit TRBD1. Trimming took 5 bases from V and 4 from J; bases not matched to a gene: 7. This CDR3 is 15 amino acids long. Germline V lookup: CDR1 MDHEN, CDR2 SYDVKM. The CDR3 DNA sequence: TGTGCCAGCAGTCGATGGACAGGGAGAAATCAGCCCCAGCATTTT. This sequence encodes CASSRWTGRNQPQHF.

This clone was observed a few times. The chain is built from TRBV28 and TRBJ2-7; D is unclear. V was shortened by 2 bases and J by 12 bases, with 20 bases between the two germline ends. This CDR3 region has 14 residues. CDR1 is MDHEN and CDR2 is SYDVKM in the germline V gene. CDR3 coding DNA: TGTGCCAGCAGTTTACCAGACACAGCCCGTCGAATGTACTTC. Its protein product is CASSLPDTARRMYF.

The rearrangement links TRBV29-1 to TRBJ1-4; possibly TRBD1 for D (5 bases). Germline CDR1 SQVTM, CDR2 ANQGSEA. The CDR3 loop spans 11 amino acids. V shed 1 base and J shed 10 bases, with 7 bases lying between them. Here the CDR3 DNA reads TGCAGCGTTGAAGTGGGGGGAAAACTGTTTTTT. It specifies CSVEVGGKLFF.

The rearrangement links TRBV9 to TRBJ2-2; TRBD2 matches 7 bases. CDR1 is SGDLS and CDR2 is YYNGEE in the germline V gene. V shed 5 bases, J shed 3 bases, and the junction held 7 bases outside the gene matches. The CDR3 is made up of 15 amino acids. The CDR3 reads CASRPGTTDTGELFF. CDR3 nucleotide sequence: TGTGCCAGCAGGCCCGGGACTACCGACACCGGGGAGCTGTTTTTT.

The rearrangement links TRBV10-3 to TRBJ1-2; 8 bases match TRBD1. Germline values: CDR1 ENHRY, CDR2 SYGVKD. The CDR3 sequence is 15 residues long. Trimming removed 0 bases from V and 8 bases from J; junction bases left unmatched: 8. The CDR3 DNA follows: TGTGCCATCAGTGAGTCACCGACAGGGGAGAGAGGCTACACCTTC. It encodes CAISESPTGERGYTF.

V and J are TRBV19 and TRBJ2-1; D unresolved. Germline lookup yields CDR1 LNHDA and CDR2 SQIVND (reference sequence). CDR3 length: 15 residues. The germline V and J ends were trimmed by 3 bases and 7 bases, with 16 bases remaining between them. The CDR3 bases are TGTGCCAGTAGTATCGCTCTGCCGCAGACTAATGAGCAGTTCTTC. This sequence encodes CASSIALPQTNEQFF.

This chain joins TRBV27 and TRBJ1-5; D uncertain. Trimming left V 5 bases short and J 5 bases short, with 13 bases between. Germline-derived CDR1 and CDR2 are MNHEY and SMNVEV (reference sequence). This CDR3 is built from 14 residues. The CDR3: CASSPRSVYQPQHF. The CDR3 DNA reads TGTGCCAGCAGTCCGCGGTCAGTTTATCAGCCCCAGCATTTT.

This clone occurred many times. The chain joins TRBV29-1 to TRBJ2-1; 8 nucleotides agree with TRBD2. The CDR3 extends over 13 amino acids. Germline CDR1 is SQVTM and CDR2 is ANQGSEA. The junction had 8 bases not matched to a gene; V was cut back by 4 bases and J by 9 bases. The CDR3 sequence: CSVGASGFGEQFF. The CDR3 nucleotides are TGCAGCGTTGGCGCTAGCGGGTTCGGTGAGCAGTTCTTC.

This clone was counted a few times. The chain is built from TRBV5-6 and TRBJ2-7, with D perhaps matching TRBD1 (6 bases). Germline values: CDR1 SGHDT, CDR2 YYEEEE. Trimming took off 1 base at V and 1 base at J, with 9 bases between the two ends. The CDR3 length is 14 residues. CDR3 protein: CASSLTGQSYEQYF. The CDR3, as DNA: TGTGCCAGCAGCTTGACAGGGCAGTCCTACGAGCAGTACTTC.

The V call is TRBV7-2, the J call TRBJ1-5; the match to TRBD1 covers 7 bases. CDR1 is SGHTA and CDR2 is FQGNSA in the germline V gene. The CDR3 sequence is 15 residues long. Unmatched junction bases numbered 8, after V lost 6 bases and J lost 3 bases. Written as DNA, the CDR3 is TGTGCCAGCAGACGCGTTGGGACAGCCAATCAGCCCCAGCATTTT. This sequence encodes CASRRVGTANQPQHF.

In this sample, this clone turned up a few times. CDR3 bases: TGTGCCTGGAGTAGGGGGACCGCCACCTACGAGCAGTACTTC. It encodes CAWSRGTATYEQYF. The genes are TRBV30 and TRBJ2-7; tentative D call: TRBD1 (6 bases). Trimming removed 2 bases from V and 2 bases from J, with 13 bases in between. Germline loops: CDR1 GTSNPN, CDR2 SVGIG (reference sequence). The CDR3 runs to 14 residues.

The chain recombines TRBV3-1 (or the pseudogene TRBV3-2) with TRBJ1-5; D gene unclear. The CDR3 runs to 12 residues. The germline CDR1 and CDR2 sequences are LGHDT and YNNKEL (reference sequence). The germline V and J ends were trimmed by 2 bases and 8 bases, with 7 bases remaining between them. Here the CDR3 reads CASSQLGEPQHF. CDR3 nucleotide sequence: TGTGCCAGCAGCCAACTCGGGGAGCCCCAGCATTTT.

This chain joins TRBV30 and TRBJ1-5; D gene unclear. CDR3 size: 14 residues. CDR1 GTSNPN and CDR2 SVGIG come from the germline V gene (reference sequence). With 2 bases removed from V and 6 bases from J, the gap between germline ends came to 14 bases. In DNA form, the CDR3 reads TGTGCCTGGAGTACGGAGTTTGTGACTCAGCCCCAGCATTTT. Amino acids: CAWSTEFVTQPQHF.

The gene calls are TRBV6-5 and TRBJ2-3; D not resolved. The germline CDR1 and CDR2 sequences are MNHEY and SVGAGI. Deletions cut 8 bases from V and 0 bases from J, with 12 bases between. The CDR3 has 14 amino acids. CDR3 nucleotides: TGTGCCAGCCGAGAGCCACTCAGCACAGATACGCAGTATTTT. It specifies CASREPLSTDTQYF.

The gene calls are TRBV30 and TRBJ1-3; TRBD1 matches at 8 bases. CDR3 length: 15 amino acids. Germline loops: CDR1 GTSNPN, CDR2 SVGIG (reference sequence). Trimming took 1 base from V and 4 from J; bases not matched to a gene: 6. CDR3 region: CAWSGGQAGGNTIYF. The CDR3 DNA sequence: TGTGCCTGGAGTGGGGGACAGGCGGGGGGAAACACCATATATTTT.

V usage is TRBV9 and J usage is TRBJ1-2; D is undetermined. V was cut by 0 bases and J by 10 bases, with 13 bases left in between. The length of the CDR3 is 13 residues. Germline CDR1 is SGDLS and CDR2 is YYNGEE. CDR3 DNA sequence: TGTGCCAGCAGCGTAGGCGTGCGCGGATTCTACACCTTC. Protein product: CASSVGVRGFYTF.